These T cell receptor beta chains were read from a single sample in a study of radiotherapy plus CTLA-4 blockade in lung cancer. Profiling relied on immunoSEQ multiplex PCR, and the TCRdb table lists in-frame clones only, not all of them. The sample carries about 51,000 clones, about 76% recorded once. Sequences were derived from peripheral blood, sampled from a patient treated with radiotherapy plus ipilimumab. The receptors originated from a human donor with non-small cell lung cancer whose response to radiotherapy plus ipilimumab could not be evaluated. The CDR3 runs from the conserved cysteine through the conserved F or W. A D gene is named only where the DNA matches it firmly. A row's size may be missing; if present it is once, few, many or a size class.

V: TRBV5-5
size: NA
D: NA
J: TRBJ1-6
DNA: TGTGCCAGCAGCTTACGGACAGAGACTAATTCACCCCTCCACTTT
CDR3: CASSLRTETNSPLHF

V: TRBV4-3
size: NA
D: TRBD2
J: TRBJ2-1
DNA: TGCGCCAGCAGCCCGACTAGCGGGGGGGCTCGGCAGTTCTTC
CDR3: CASSPTSGGARQFF

V: TRBV27
size: NA
D: TRBD2
J: TRBJ2-1
DNA: TGTGCCAGCAGTTTATCACTAGCGGGAGGACTCAATGAGCAGTTCTTC
CDR3: CASSLSLAGGLNEQFF

V: TRBV29-1
size: NA
D: TRBD2
J: TRBJ2-7
DNA: TGCAGCGTTGTGATTTTAGCGGGAGGGGGCGAGCAGTACTTC
CDR3: CSVVILAGGGEQYF

V: TRBV19
size: NA
D: NA
J: TRBJ1-1
DNA: TGTGCCAGTAGGTCTGTCAGGATGAACACTGAAGCTTTCTTT
CDR3: CASRSVRMNTEAFF

V: TRBV18
size: NA
D: TRBD1
J: TRBJ1-4
DNA: TGTGCCAGCTCAGCGAACAGGGGGTATGAGGAAAAACTGTTTTTT
CDR3: CASSANRGYEEKLFF

V: TRBV27
size: few
D: NA
J: TRBJ1-2
DNA: TGTGCCAGCAGTTACCGCGGGACCAACTATGGCTACACCTTC
CDR3: CASSYRGTNYGYTF

V: TRBV19
size: NA
D: NA
J: TRBJ2-2
DNA: TGTGCCAGTAAGCACGGGGAGCTGTTTTTT
CDR3: CASKHGELFF

V: TRBV5-8
size: NA
D: NA
J: TRBJ1-1
DNA: TGTGCCAGCCCCCCCCGGGGGGGATTGAACACTGAAGCTTTCTTT
CDR3: CASPPRGGLNTEAFF

V: TRBV7-9
size: NA
D: NA
J: TRBJ2-2
DNA: TGTGCCAGCAGCTTAGATGTTTCCGCCGGGGAGCTGTTTTTT
CDR3: CASSLDVSAGELFF

V: TRBV15
size: NA
D: TRBD1
J: TRBJ2-7
DNA: TGTGCCACCAAGACAGGGGACAGGGTGGCCGAGCAGTACTTC
CDR3: CATKTGDRVAEQYF

V: TRBV5-1
size: NA
D: TRBD2
J: TRBJ2-5
DNA: TGCGCCAGCAGGGATCTACCGGGGGGAGAGACCCAGTACTTC
CDR3: CASRDLPGGETQYF

V: TRBV18
size: NA
D: TRBD1
J: TRBJ2-2
DNA: TGTGCCAGCTCACCACCGAGGGCAGGGGGTTACACCGGGGAGCTGTTTTTT
CDR3: CASSPPRAGGYTGELFF

V: TRBV4-1
size: NA
D: NA
J: TRBJ2-3
DNA: TGCGCCAGCAGCCAACCGGGACTTCGGAACACAGATACGCAGTATTTT
CDR3: CASSQPGLRNTDTQYF

V: TRBV10-2
size: NA
D: TRBD1
J: TRBJ1-1
DNA: TGCGCCAGCAGCCGGGACAGACGAGTGAACACTGAAGCTTTCTTT
CDR3: CASSRDRRVNTEAFF

V: TRBV4-2
size: NA
D: NA
J: TRBJ2-1
DNA: TGTGCCAGCAGCCAGGAGGATTTCCTAGGAGGCAATGAGCAGTTCTTC
CDR3: CASSQEDFLGGNEQFF

V: TRBV5-1
size: NA
D: NA
J: TRBJ2-1
DNA: TGCGCCAGCAGCAAGGACTGGAGGACCTCCTACAATGAGCAGTTCTTC
CDR3: CASSKDWRTSYNEQFF

V: TRBV4-2
size: NA
D: NA
J: TRBJ1-3
DNA: TGTGCCAGCAGCCAAAGAGAGGGGAGGGGAAACACCATATATTTT
CDR3: CASSQREGRGNTIYF

V: TRBV9
size: NA
D: TRBD2
J: TRBJ2-3
DNA: TGTGCCAGCAGCGTAGGGCTAGCGGGGCGAACCACGGATACGCAGTATTTT
CDR3: CASSVGLAGRTTDTQYF

V: TRBV6-6
size: NA
D: NA
J: TRBJ1-5
DNA: TGTGCCAGCAGGACGGGACAAAGCAATCAGCCCCAGCATTTT
CDR3: CASRTGQSNQPQHF